This TCR beta chain was captured in a study of blood T cell repertoires in COVID-19. Study-wide background: Whether acute or convalescent, the COVID-19 samples came from the United States, Italy and Spain.

V shed 3 bases, J shed 4 bases, and the junction held 9 bases outside the gene matches. Looked up from germline, CDR1 is LGHNA and CDR2 is YSLEER. The CDR3 runs 17 residues. TCRdb's table, derived via immunoSEQ multiplex PCR, lists solely in-frame clones and lacks some. Of 250,000 or so clones in the sample, roughly 80% were seen once. The sequenced sample was peripheral blood. The rearrangement links TRBV4-3 to TRBJ2-2, with 9 bases aligning to TRBD1. The sequence was collected from a woman under 30 with acute or convalescent COVID-19. This CDR3 reads CASSHTGTGWPTGELFF. CDR3 DNA sequence: TGCGCCAGCAGCCACACCGGGACAGGGTGGCCCACCGGGGAGCTGTTTTTT.